This T cell receptor beta chain was found in a study of cytomegalovirus exposure and HLA in healthy donors. Notes on the study in general: Common viral pathogens (according to a later analysis) appeared linked to several of the most significant clusters. Listed as cytomegalovirus-associated were around 160 TCR beta chains.

PCR amplification relied on 60 Vbeta primers (plus 13 Jbeta primers). Only in-frame clones appear in the TCRdb table, and some are missing; sequencing was by immunoSEQ multiplex PCR. The sample consists of about 160,000 clones, roughly 71% of them appearing once. This clone was found a few times. The antigen remains unidentified. CDR1 and CDR2 from the germline V gene are ENHRY and SYGVKD. With 4 bases removed from V and 0 bases from J, the gap between germline ends came to 17 bases. The CDR3 is made up of 17 amino acids. The specimen was PBMCs. The chain is built from TRBV10-3 and TRBJ2-3; possible D gene TRBD2, 5 bases. The TCR originated in a woman between 50 and 59 years old in good health and CMV-seropositive. CDR3 in DNA: TGTGCCATCAGTGTTCTGGTGGGAGAAACTAGCACAGATACGCAGTATTTT. It encodes CAISVLVGETSTDTQYF.